What follows are 24 T cell receptor beta chains derived from one specimen sequenced in a study of shared clonotypes between healthy human individuals (dated by TCRdb to the early 2020s). The library was made by the immunoSEQ multiplex PCR assay. What TCRdb holds here is the immuneACCESS table cut down to in-frame rearrangements. Part of the clones is not present; checked against another copy, under half of the missing clones reflect an unresolved V gene, and the others are unexplained. Across this sample there are about 2.4 million clones, with around nine tenths seen only once. The top ten hold 0.13% to 0.15% of the sample. Sequenced input: naive CD4+ T cells sorted from blood. The cell subset or site label on this specimen signifies: CD45RA+ positively selected. These receptors all stem from a man younger than 35 in good health.

The chain employs TRBV27 and TRBJ1-5; D remains ambiguous. The V and J ends lost 3 bases and 4 bases respectively, with 10 bases between them. The CDR3 contains 14 residues. Germline values: CDR1 MNHEY, CDR2 SMNVEV (reference sequence). In DNA form, the CDR3 reads TGTGCCAGCAGTTTTAGAGGGAAAAATCAGCCCCAGCATTTT. It encodes CASSFRGKNQPQHF.

This sequence joins TRBV5-6 and TRBJ2-5; possibly TRBD2 for D (7 bases). CDR1 and CDR2 (germline): SGHDT, YYEEEE. V was clipped by 0 bases and J by 4 bases, with 13 bases between them. This CDR3 has 15 amino acids. CDR3 protein: CASSLVRGGRETQYF. The CDR3 bases are TGTGCCAGCAGCTTGGTAAGGGGGGGCAGAGAGACCCAGTACTTC.

This clone was observed a single time. The V call is TRBV4-2, the J call TRBJ2-5; TRBD1 agrees at 12 bases. Trimming took 3 bases from V and 4 from J; bases not matched to a gene: 12. The V gene's germline CDR1 is LGHNA and CDR2 YNFKEQ. The CDR3 extends over 18 amino acids. In DNA, the CDR3 is TGTGCCAGCAGCCAGGTACCGGGACAGGGGGCAGGGGGAGAGACCCAGTACTTC. It yields the protein CASSQVPGQGAGGETQYF.

The genes are TRBV30 and TRBJ1-2, with D unclear. The CDR3 length is 13 residues. The germline CDR1 and CDR2 sequences are GTSNPN and SVGIG (reference sequence). Deletions cut 3 bases from V and 5 bases from J, with 13 bases between. The CDR3 spells CAWSETVYYGYTF. Written as DNA, the CDR3 is TGTGCCTGGAGCGAAACCGTTTATTATGGCTACACCTTC.

This chain uses TRBV7-8 with TRBJ2-7; 8 nucleotides agree with TRBD1. Germline assignment: CDR1 SGHVS and CDR2 FQNEAQ. Trimming at V came to 6 bases and at J to 5 bases, leaving 9 bases not matched to a gene. The CDR3 loop spans 14 amino acids. The CDR3 protein is CASSSGGSRDEQYF. The CDR3 DNA follows: TGTGCCAGCAGTTCAGGGGGCAGCAGGGACGAGCAGTACTTC.

The chain carries TRBV7-2 and TRBJ2-7, with unresolved D. The V and J ends lost 3 bases and 1 base respectively, with 10 bases between them. Per germline, CDR1 SGHTA and CDR2 FQGNSA. The CDR3 is 14 amino acids. Here the CDR3 DNA reads TGTGCCAGCAGCTTCCGGGCCCTATCCTACGAGCAGTACTTC. Its translation: CASSFRALSYEQYF.

The CDR3, as DNA: TGTGCCAGCAGCTTAGGGGGCGGACAGTCTGAGCAGTACTTC. Translation: CASSLGGGQSEQYF. The J gene is TRBJ2-7, the V gene TRBV7-9; possible D gene TRBD1, 6 bases. Germline assignment: CDR1 SEHNR and CDR2 FQNEAQ (reference sequence). CDR3 size: 14 residues. The V and J ends lost 1 base and 7 bases respectively, with 14 bases between them.

The chain combines TRBV7-2 with TRBJ2-7; D perhaps matches TRBD1 (6 bases). Trimming took off 6 bases at V and 0 bases at J, with 15 bases between the two ends. This CDR3 is 15 amino acids long. From germline, CDR1 is SGHTA and CDR2 FQGNSA. CDR3 sequence: CASRGSLGGSYEQYF. The CDR3, as DNA: TGTGCCAGCAGGGGGAGTTTAGGGGGCTCCTACGAGCAGTACTTC.

About this clone itself: The same CDR3 arises from other DNA sequences in this sample as well. This sequence joins TRBV5-1 and TRBJ1-5, with D unclear. The CDR3 sequence is 13 residues long. Germline-derived CDR1 and CDR2 are SGHRS and YFSETQ. With 0 bases removed from V and 5 bases from J, the gap between germline ends came to 6 bases. CDR3 loop: CASSLGPDQPQHF. CDR3 bases: TGCGCCAGCAGCTTGGGGCCAGATCAGCCCCAGCATTTT.

This chain joins TRBV5-1 and TRBJ2-7, with no clear D. The CDR3 has 12 amino acids. Germline lookup yields CDR1 SGHRS and CDR2 YFSETQ. Trimming removed 4 bases from V and 4 bases from J, with 9 bases in between. CDR3 DNA sequence: TGCGCCAGCAGCCCCTCCGTATACGAGCAGTACTTC. Protein: CASSPSVYEQYF.

This clone was recorded only once. The genes are TRBV5-6 and TRBJ2-5; D uncertain. Germline loops: CDR1 SGHDT, CDR2 YYEEEE. This CDR3 region has 13 residues. V lost 0 bases, J lost 4 bases, and 7 bases lay in between. This CDR3 is CASSLVVGETQYF. In DNA, the CDR3 is TGTGCCAGCAGCTTGGTGGTAGGAGAGACCCAGTACTTC. Full variable domain (outside the CDR3, taken from reference TRBV5-6 and TRBJ2-5): DAGVTQSPTHLIKTRGQQVTLRCSPKSGHDTVSWYQQALGQGPQFIFQYYEEEERQRGNFPDRFSGHQFPNYSSELNVNALLLGDSALYLCASSLVVGETQYFGPGTRLLVL.

The V and J genes are TRBV4-1 and TRBJ2-7, with D possibly matching TRBD2 (6 bases). Germline CDR1 is MGHRA and CDR2 is YSYEKL. There are 15 residues in the CDR3. V was shortened by 3 bases and J by 3 bases, with 15 bases between the two germline ends. CDR3: CASSHGGVDYYEQYF. The CDR3 bases are TGCGCCAGCAGCCATGGAGGGGTAGATTACTACGAGCAGTACTTC.

The V gene is TRBV5-1, the J gene TRBJ2-7; perhaps TRBD2 as D (6 bases). CDR1 is SGHRS, CDR2 YFSETQ, per germline. The V end was cut by 5 bases, the J end by 7 bases, with 16 bases between. This CDR3 has 13 amino acids. DNA for the CDR3: TGCGCCAGCAGGGGACTCCTGTTTCATGAGCAGTACTTC. Its protein product is CASRGLLFHEQYF.

The rearrangement uses TRBV5-4 and TRBJ1-5; D unresolved. Trimming removed 0 bases at V and 9 bases at J, with 7 bases between. There are 12 residues in the CDR3. Germline values: CDR1 SGHNT, CDR2 YYREEE (reference sequence). CDR3 coding DNA: TGTGCCAGCAGCTTGGGGTATGGGCCCCAGCATTTT. It is translated as CASSLGYGPQHF. The whole variable domain, filled in from reference TRBV5-4 and TRBJ1-5, reads ETGVTQSPTHLIKTRGQQVTLRCSSQSGHNTVSWYQQALGQGPQFIFQYYREEENGRGNFPPRFSGLQFPNYSSELNVNALELDDSALYLCASSLGYGPQHFGDGTRLSIL.

This clone was seen once. The chain employs TRBV30 and TRBJ1-4, with D possibly matching TRBD1 (5 bases). This CDR3 spans 14 amino acids. Per the germline V gene, CDR1 is GTSNPN and CDR2 is SVGIG (reference sequence). V lost 4 bases to trimming and J lost 8 bases, with 17 bases between them. The CDR3 region is CAWNKDYGGEKLFF. CDR3 DNA: TGTGCCTGGAACAAAGACTACGGGGGGGAAAAACTGTTTTTT.

V and J are TRBV5-1 and TRBJ2-1; TRBD2 matches at 10 bases. The V gene's germline CDR1 is SGHRS and CDR2 YFSETQ. V trimming: 4 bases; J trimming: 8 bases; junction bases outside the gene matches: 12. The CDR3 covers 16 residues. This chain's CDR3 is CASSVLAGEGSYEQFF. For the CDR3, the DNA is TGCGCCAGCAGCGTTCTAGCGGGAGAGGGTAGTTATGAGCAGTTCTTC. The complete variable domain, with remaining parts taken from reference TRBV5-1 and TRBJ2-1, reads KAGVTQTPRYLIKTRGQQVTLSCSPISGHRSVSWYQQTPGQGLQFLFEYFSETQRNKGNFPGRFSGRQFSNSRSEMNVSTLELGDSALYLCASSVLAGEGSYEQFFGPGTRLTVL.

The chain is built from TRBV6-5 and TRBJ1-3; 7 nucleotides line up with TRBD1. This CDR3 has 13 amino acids. The V and J ends lost 7 bases and 2 bases, in that order; junction bases with no gene match: 2. CDR1 is MNHEY, CDR2 SVGAGI, per germline. CDR3 loop: CASTDRAGNTIYF. CDR3 sequence (DNA): TGTGCCAGCACCGACAGGGCTGGAAACACCATATATTTT.

This clone was counted only a few times. The J gene is TRBJ2-3, the V gene TRBV6-1, with D unclear. The V gene lost 4 bases and the J gene lost 6 bases, with 8 bases spanning the gap. CDR3 length: 12 residues. Germline assignment: CDR1 MNHNS and CDR2 SASEGT. The CDR3 sequence: CASSGDSDTQYF. DNA of the CDR3: TGTGCCAGCAGTGGTGATAGCGATACGCAGTATTTT.

As concerns this clone: Different DNA sequences within this sample yield the same CDR3. The CDR3: CASSISNQPQHF. In nucleotides, the CDR3 is TGTGCCAGTAGTATTAGCAATCAGCCCCAGCATTTT. The chain combines TRBV19 with TRBJ1-5; D gene unclear. CDR1 and CDR2 from the germline V gene are LNHDA and SQIVND (reference sequence). This CDR3 is built from 12 residues. V gave up 3 bases and J gave up 0 bases, with 0 bases separating them.

V gene TRBV5-1 combines with J gene TRBJ2-3; 7 bases match TRBD1. This CDR3 is built from 13 residues. V lost 7 bases, J lost 5 bases, and 7 bases stayed unmatched. Germline V gives CDR1 SGHRS, CDR2 YFSETQ. The CDR3 DNA is TGCGCCAGCCACCGGACAGGAGGAGATACGCAGTATTTT. It codes for CASHRTGGDTQYF.

V is TRBV9 and J is TRBJ2-7; 8 bases fit TRBD1. The germline gives CDR1 SGDLS, CDR2 YYNGEE. The CDR3 is made up of 16 amino acids. The V segment lost 1 base and the J segment 6 bases; nucleotides outside the gene matches: 12. The CDR3 bases are TGTGCCAGCAGCGTAACCGGGACAGGTCTATTGGGCGAGCAGTACTTC. Translated, it gives CASSVTGTGLLGEQYF.

The chain has TRBV30 and TRBJ2-1; 12 bases match TRBD2. V shed 4 bases, J shed 0 bases, and the junction held 7 bases outside the gene matches. From germline, CDR1 is GTSNPN and CDR2 SVGIG (reference sequence). The CDR3 loop spans 17 amino acids. Here the CDR3 reads CAWTLTSGRSSYNEQFF. CDR3 bases: TGTGCCTGGACATTGACTAGCGGGAGATCCTCCTACAATGAGCAGTTCTTC.

The chain has TRBV7-2 and TRBJ2-3; D remains ambiguous. CDR1 SGHTA and CDR2 FQGNSA come from the germline V gene. This CDR3 is 15 amino acids long. V dropped 0 bases and J dropped 1 base, with 8 bases sitting between them. The chain's CDR3 is CASSLALRGTDTQYF. CDR3 sequence (DNA): TGTGCCAGCAGCTTAGCGCTAAGGGGCACAGATACGCAGTATTTT.

This chain uses TRBV10-3 with TRBJ1-3; a possible D gene is TRBD1 (6 bases). Germline V lookup: CDR1 ENHRY, CDR2 SYGVKD. V was trimmed by 3 bases and J by 4 bases, leaving 19 bases between them. The CDR3 covers 17 residues. The DNA of the CDR3 is TGTGCCATCAGTGACCTCGTGGGACACCTTTCGGGAAACACCATATATTTT. It is translated as CAISDLVGHLSGNTIYF.